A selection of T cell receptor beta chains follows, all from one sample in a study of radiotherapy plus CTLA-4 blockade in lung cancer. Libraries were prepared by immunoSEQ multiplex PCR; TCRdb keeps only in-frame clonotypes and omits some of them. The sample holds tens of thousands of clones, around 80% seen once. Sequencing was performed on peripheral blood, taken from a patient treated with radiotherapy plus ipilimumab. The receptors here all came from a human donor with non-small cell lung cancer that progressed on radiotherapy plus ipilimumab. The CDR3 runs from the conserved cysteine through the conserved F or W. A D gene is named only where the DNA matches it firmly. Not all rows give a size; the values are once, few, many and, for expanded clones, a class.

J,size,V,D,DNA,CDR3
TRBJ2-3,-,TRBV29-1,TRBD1,TGCAGCGTTGTCCGGGACAGCGGCACAGATACGCAGTATTTT,CSVVRDSGTDTQYF
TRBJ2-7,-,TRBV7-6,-,TGTGCCAGCAGCTTAGTCCTAACGTCCTCCTACGAGCAGTACTTC,CASSLVLTSSYEQYF
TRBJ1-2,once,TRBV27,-,TGTGCCAGCAGTTTAATCGGCAGGGACTATGGCTACACCTTC,CASSLIGRDYGYTF
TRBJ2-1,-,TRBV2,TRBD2,TGTGCCGGAAACGAGGGGACTAGCGGGACCTCCTACAATGAGCAGTTCTTC,CAGNEGTSGTSYNEQFF
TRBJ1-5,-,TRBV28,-,TGTGCCAGCAGCAGCGGGAGTTTCGGCAATCAGCCCCAGCATTTT,CASSSGSFGNQPQHF
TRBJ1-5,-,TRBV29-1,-,TGCAGCGTTGAAGATCTCGAATTTCCGGGTGGTCAGCCCCAGCATTTT,CSVEDLEFPGGQPQHF
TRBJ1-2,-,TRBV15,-,TGTGCCACCAGCAGAGATATCGGGGATGGCTACACCTTC,CATSRDIGDGYTF
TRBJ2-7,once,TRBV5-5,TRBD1,TGTGCCAGCACAAATCCGGAGGACAGGGCCTACGAGCAGTACTTC,CASTNPEDRAYEQYF
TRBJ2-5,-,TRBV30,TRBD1,TGTGCCTGGAGTGTGAACAGGGGGTGGTTAGAGACCCAGTACTTC,CAWSVNRGWLETQYF
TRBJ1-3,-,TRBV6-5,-,TGTGCCAGCAGTTACGGCTCTGGAAACACCATATATTTT,CASSYGSGNTIYF
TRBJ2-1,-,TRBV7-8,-,TGTGCCAGCACCCCCCCGGGGTGGGATGAGCAGTTCTTC,CASTPPGWDEQFF
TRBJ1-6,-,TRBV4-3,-,TGCGCCAGCAGCCAAGATTCGGGGTATTCACCCCTCCACTTT,CASSQDSGYSPLHF
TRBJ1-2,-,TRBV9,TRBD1,TGTGCCAGCAGTGATTCGACAGGGGATGGCTATGGCTACACCTTC,CASSDSTGDGYGYTF
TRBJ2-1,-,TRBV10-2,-,TGCGCCAGCAGTGAGTCTGCCGACAGGTCGAATGAGCAGTTCTTC,CASSESADRSNEQFF
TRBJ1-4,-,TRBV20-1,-,TGCAGTGCTAGACGAAATGAAAAACTGTTTTTT,CSARRNEKLFF
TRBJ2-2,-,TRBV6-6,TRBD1,TGTGCCAGCAGTCCACCTCGGACAGGGGACACCGGGGAGCTGTTTTTT,CASSPPRTGDTGELFF
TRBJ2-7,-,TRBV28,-,TGTGCCAGCAGCCGAACTCGCTACGAGCAGTACTTC,CASSRTRYEQYF
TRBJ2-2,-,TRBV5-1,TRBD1,TGCGCCAGCAGCTCGACAGGGGACTTTTCCGGGGAGCTGTTTTTT,CASSSTGDFSGELFF
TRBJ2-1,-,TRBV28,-,TGTGCCAGCAGTTTAGGGGGAGAGTCAGGGGACCACAATGAGCAGTTCTTC,CASSLGGESGDHNEQFF
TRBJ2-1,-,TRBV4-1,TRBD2,TGCGCCAGCAGCCAAAAGCGGGAGGGGACTGCCTACAATGAGCAGTTCTTC,CASSQKREGTAYNEQFF
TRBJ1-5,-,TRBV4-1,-,TGCGCCAGCAGCACCAACATTGGGGGCGACTATAGCAATCAGCCCCAGCATTTT,CASSTNIGGDYSNQPQHF
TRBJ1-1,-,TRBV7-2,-,TGTGCCAGCAGCTTTTATACAGGGAACACTGAAGCTTTCTTT,CASSFYTGNTEAFF
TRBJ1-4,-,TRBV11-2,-,TGTGCCAGCAGCTTGTGGGGAGGGGATGAAAAACTGTTTTTT,CASSLWGGDEKLFF
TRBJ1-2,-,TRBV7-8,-,TGTGCCAGCAGCTCGCCGGGACCTCCCCATACTGGCTACACCTTC,CASSSPGPPHTGYTF
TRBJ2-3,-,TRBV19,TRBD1,TGTGCCAGTAGTCCCCGGGACAGGGGCCGTCTGTATACGCAGTATTTT,CASSPRDRGRLYTQYF
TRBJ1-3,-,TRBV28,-,TGTGCCAGCAGTTTCGAAATCTCTGGAAACACCATATATTTT,CASSFEISGNTIYF
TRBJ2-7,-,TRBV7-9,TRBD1,TGTGCCAGCAGCCCCTGGACAGGGCCCTCCTACGAGCAGTACTTC,CASSPWTGPSYEQYF
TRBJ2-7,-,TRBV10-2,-,TGCGCCAGCAGTGTCCCGGGTGCGCAGGCTGGCGAGCAGTACTTC,CASSVPGAQAGEQYF
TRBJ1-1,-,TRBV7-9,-,TGTGCCAGCAGCTCAACAGGGAATCTGAACACTGAAGCTTTCTTT,CASSSTGNLNTEAFF
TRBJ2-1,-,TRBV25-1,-,TGTGCCAGCAGTGACGGACACGGAAGGCGGCAGTTCTTC,CASSDGHGRRQFF
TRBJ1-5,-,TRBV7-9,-,TGTGCCAGCAGCCTCACAGGTCCCAATCAGCCCCAGCATTTT,CASSLTGPNQPQHF
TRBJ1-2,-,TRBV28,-,TGTGCCAGCATCATAAGGGGGGGAGAGGGGCGCTATGGCTACACCTTC,CASIIRGGEGRYGYTF
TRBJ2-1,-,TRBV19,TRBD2,TGTGCCAGTACCTCCTTGACTAGCGAAATACACAATGAGCAGTTCTTC,CASTSLTSEIHNEQFF
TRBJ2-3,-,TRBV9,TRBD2,TGTGCCAGCAGCTTAATCGGGCTAGCGGGGGAGGCAGATACGCAGTATTTT,CASSLIGLAGEADTQYF
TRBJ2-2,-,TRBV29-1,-,TGCAGCGTTGAAGGCTCTAGGGAGACCGGGGAGCTGTTTTTT,CSVEGSRETGELFF
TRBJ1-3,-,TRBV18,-,TGTGCCAGCTCACCCGGGTCCATTGGAAACACCATATATTTT,CASSPGSIGNTIYF
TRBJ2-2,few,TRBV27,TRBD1,TGTGCCAGCACCCCATCTGTGGGACAGCTCACCGGGGAGCTGTTTTTT,CASTPSVGQLTGELFF
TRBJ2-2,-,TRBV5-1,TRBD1,TGCGCCAGCAGCTCGCCACGACCGGGACAGGGTGGGACCGGGGAGCTGTTTTTT,CASSSPRPGQGGTGELFF
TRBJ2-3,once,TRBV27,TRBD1,TGTGCCAGCAGTTTACGTTTCGGGACAGGGGGAACAGATACGCAGTATTTT,CASSLRFGTGGTDTQYF
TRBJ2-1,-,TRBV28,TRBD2,TGTGCCAGCAGTCCGATTCGAACTAGCGGGAGGTCAAATGAGCAGTTCTTC,CASSPIRTSGRSNEQFF
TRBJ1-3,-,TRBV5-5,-,TGTGCCAGCAGCCCGGGGCCATACCCCAACACCATATATTTT,CASSPGPYPNTIYF
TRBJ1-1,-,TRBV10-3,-,TGTGCCATCAGTACAGGTATTGGCACTGAAGCTTTCTTT,CAISTGIGTEAFF
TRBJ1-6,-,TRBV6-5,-,TGTGCCAGCTCGGGGAGGAGGGCTGTTAATTCACCCCTCCACTTT,CASSGRRAVNSPLHF
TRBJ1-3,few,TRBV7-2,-,TGTGCCAGCAGCTTAGCTGGTACGATCGGACGAAACACCATATATTTT,CASSLAGTIGRNTIYF
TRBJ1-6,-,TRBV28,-,TGTGCCAGCAGTTTAAGGGGCCGTAATTCACCCCTCCACTTT,CASSLRGRNSPLHF
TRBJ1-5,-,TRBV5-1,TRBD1,TGCGCCAGCAGCTTGGGTACAGGGGAGCAGCCCCAGCATTTT,CASSLGTGEQPQHF
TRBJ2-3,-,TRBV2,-,TGTGCCAGCGACCTAGGGGATACGCAGTATTTT,CASDLGDTQYF
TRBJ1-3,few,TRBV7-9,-,TGTGCCAGCAGCTTAGGCGTCGGCTCGGGCCGAAACACCATATATTTT,CASSLGVGSGRNTIYF
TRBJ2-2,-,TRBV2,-,TGTGCCAGCCCCGGAGGTGCGAACACCGGGGAGCTGTTTTTT,CASPGGANTGELFF
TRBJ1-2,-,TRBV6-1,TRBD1,TGTGCCACAAGGGGGACAGGGAGTATGTATGGCTACACCTTC,CATRGTGSMYGYTF